The 22 T cell receptor beta chains presented below share a single source sample, sequenced in a study of blood T cell repertoires in COVID-19. Libraries were prepared by immunoSEQ multiplex PCR; TCRdb keeps only in-frame clonotypes and omits some of them. Of over 85,000 clones in the sample, approximately 86% were seen once. The sample consisted of peripheral blood. These receptors came from a man aged 50-60 years with active or convalescent COVID-19.

The chain joins TRBV7-2 to TRBJ2-3; 9 bases are shared with TRBD2. The CDR3 sequence is 16 residues long. The trim removed 0 bases at V and 1 base at J, leaving 2 bases unmatched. Germline-derived CDR1 and CDR2 are SGHTA and FQGNSA. The DNA for the CDR3 is TGTGCCAGCAGCTTAGCGGCTAGCGGGGGCACAGATACGCAGTATTTT. Translated, it gives CASSLAASGGTDTQYF.

This chain links TRBV5-6 with TRBJ2-3; TRBD1 agrees at 10 bases. Losses at the gene ends were 4 bases for V and 4 bases for J; bases not matched to a gene: 9. Germline loops: CDR1 SGHDT, CDR2 YYEEEE. This CDR3 has 16 residues. DNA for the CDR3: TGTGCCAGCAGCCTGCGACAGGGGGCGATCTCAGATACGCAGTATTTT. The encoded protein is CASSLRQGAISDTQYF.

This CDR3 is CASSFQAVQEKLFF. Written as DNA, the CDR3 is TGTGCCAGCAGCTTCCAGGCCGTGCAGGAAAAACTGTTTTTT. This chain connects TRBV5-6 to TRBJ1-4; D call uncertain. This CDR3 has 14 residues. Germline CDR1 is SGHDT and CDR2 is YYEEEE. With 2 bases removed from V and 8 bases from J, the gap between germline ends came to 13 bases.

The V gene is TRBV20-1, the J gene TRBJ1-5; no definite D call. This CDR3 is built from 11 residues. Germline V gene sequence: CDR1 DFQATT, CDR2 SNEGSKA (reference sequence). Trimming took off 6 bases at V and 0 bases at J, with 3 bases between the two ends. CDR3 amino acids: CSASSNQPQHF. DNA for the CDR3: TGCAGTGCGAGTAGCAATCAGCCCCAGCATTTT.

The chain has TRBV7-9 and TRBJ1-4; perhaps TRBD1 as D (6 bases). Trimming pared 2 bases from V and 3 bases from J, leaving 10 bases between. Germline lookup yields CDR1 SEHNR and CDR2 FQNEAQ (reference sequence). CDR3 length equals 15 residues. The CDR3 is CASSLRGQSNEKLFF. For the CDR3, the DNA is TGTGCCAGCAGCTTAAGAGGACAGTCTAATGAAAAACTGTTTTTT.

This clone came up once. The DNA for the CDR3 is TGTGCCAGCAGCCAGGCGGACAGGGCGCCCGGCTACACCTTC. It encodes CASSQADRAPGYTF. V is TRBV11-2 and J is TRBJ1-2; 8 positions agree with TRBD1. The germline V gene encodes CDR1 SGHAT and CDR2 FQNNGV. Trimming took 5 bases from V and 8 from J; bases not matched to a gene: 10. CDR3 length: 14 amino acids.

This clone was seen a few times. The chain combines TRBV5-8 with TRBJ1-2; TRBD1 agrees at 8 bases. CDR3 length equals 14 residues. V was clipped by 3 bases and J by 8 bases; unmatched bases: 9. The germline V gene encodes CDR1 SGHTS and CDR2 YDEGEE. The CDR3 protein is CASSYQQGGGGYTF. The CDR3 DNA reads TGTGCCAGCAGCTATCAACAGGGGGGAGGCGGCTACACCTTC.

This sequence joins TRBV3-1 (or the pseudogene TRBV3-2) and TRBJ2-2; 10 bases align to TRBD1. The V gene's germline CDR1 is LGHDT and CDR2 YNNKEL (reference sequence). This CDR3 spans 18 amino acids. Trimming removed 0 bases from V and 6 bases from J; junction bases left unmatched: 10. As DNA, the CDR3 is TGTGCCAGCAGCCAAGAAAGAAAAGGGACAGGGGCGGCCGGGGAGCTGTTTTTT. As protein: CASSQERKGTGAAGELFF.

As concerns this clone: The identical CDR3 is also encoded by other nucleotide sequences in the sample. CDR3 residues: CASSSGQGYGYTF. In DNA, the CDR3 is TGTGCCAGCAGTTCGGGACAGGGGTACGGCTACACCTTC. This chain links TRBV28 with TRBJ1-2; TRBD1 matches at 10 bases. The trim removed 4 bases at V and 8 bases at J, leaving 4 bases unmatched. CDR3 length: 13 amino acids. Germline CDR1 MDHEN, CDR2 SYDVKM.

This clone was recorded only once. The chain is built from TRBV7-2 and TRBJ2-7; perhaps TRBD1 as D (6 bases). This CDR3 region has 14 residues. V shed 2 bases and J shed 4 bases, with 12 bases lying between them. Per the germline V gene, CDR1 is SGHTA and CDR2 is FQGNSA. The DNA for the CDR3 is TGTGCCAGCAGCTTAAGGGGGACCGGTTACGAGCAGTACTTC. It codes for CASSLRGTGYEQYF.

The sample holds one count of this clone. V gene TRBV27 combines with J gene TRBJ2-1; TRBD1 matches 7 bases. This CDR3 is 14 amino acids long. Looked up from germline, CDR1 is MNHEY and CDR2 is SMNVEV (reference sequence). Trimming at V came to 4 bases and at J to 8 bases, leaving 8 bases not matched to a gene. This chain's CDR3 is CASSSNDRVDEQFF. CDR3 DNA sequence: TGTGCCAGCAGTTCGAACGACAGGGTCGATGAGCAGTTCTTC.

The CDR3 region has the DNA TGTGCCAGCAGTGATAACAGGGGGCTTATGCATCAGCCCCAGCATTTT. Its translation is CASSDNRGLMHQPQHF. This rearrangement joins TRBV2 to TRBJ1-5; 9 bases are shared with TRBD1. This CDR3 has 16 amino acids. Germline CDR1 is SNHLY and CDR2 is FYNNEI. V lost 3 bases and J lost 5; bases outside the gene matches: 8.

The V call is TRBV28, the J call TRBJ1-5; 9 bases match TRBD1. Germline trimming cut 7 bases from V and 7 bases from J; bases unmatched to any gene: 8. CDR1 and CDR2 from the germline V gene are MDHEN and SYDVKM. The CDR3 runs to 14 residues. The CDR3 sequence is CASITGGVGQPQHF. CDR3 DNA sequence: TGTGCCAGCATCACAGGGGGCGTAGGACAGCCCCAGCATTTT.

The chain employs TRBV14 and TRBJ2-3, with D unclear. The CDR3 consists of 11 residues. Germline V gene sequence: CDR1 SGHDN, CDR2 FVKESK. With 5 bases removed from V and 2 bases from J, the gap between germline ends came to 2 bases. This chain's CDR3 is CASSYTDTQYF. CDR3 in DNA: TGTGCCAGCAGCTACACAGATACGCAGTATTTT.

This clone has more than one count but fewer than ten. This rearrangement joins TRBV7-9 to TRBJ2-2, with 7 positions matching TRBD1. The CDR3 spans 13 residues. The V and J ends lost 1 base and 13 bases, in that order; junction bases with no gene match: 6. Per germline, CDR1 SEHNR and CDR2 FQNEAQ (reference sequence). The CDR3 sequence is CASSLELQGWLFF. DNA of the CDR3: TGTGCCAGCAGCTTAGAGTTACAGGGGTGGCTGTTTTTT.

This chain joins TRBV13 and TRBJ2-3, with 10 bases aligning to TRBD1. Trimming took 3 bases from V and 2 from J; bases not matched to a gene: 2. The germline CDR1 and CDR2 sequences are PRHDT and FYEKMQ (reference sequence). This CDR3 has 15 residues. Here the CDR3 reads CASSFGTGATDTQYF. DNA for the CDR3: TGTGCCAGCAGCTTCGGGACAGGGGCCACAGATACGCAGTATTTT.

The chain carries TRBV6-5 and TRBJ2-7; TRBD1 agrees at 8 bases. The V gene end was trimmed by 4 bases and the J gene end by 2 bases; junction bases not matched to a gene: 4. This CDR3 has 14 amino acids. Germline V CDR1 and CDR2: MNHEY, SVGAGI. The CDR3 spells CASSSRTGPYEQYV. CDR3 nucleotide sequence: TGTGCCAGCAGTTCCCGGACAGGGCCCTACGAGCAGTACGTC.

This chain links TRBV23-1 with TRBJ2-1; D remains unclear. TRBV23-1 has ORF status, its function being uncertain. CDR3 length equals 10 residues. The CDR3: CPPVVNEQFF. The CDR3 DNA sequence: TGCCCCCCAGTGGTCAATGAGCAGTTCTTC.

This chain links TRBV28 with TRBJ2-3, with D uncertain. This CDR3 is built from 11 residues. V dropped 5 bases and J dropped 7 bases, with 7 bases sitting between them. Germline CDR1 MDHEN, CDR2 SYDVKM. DNA of the CDR3: TGTGCCAGCAGTCTTGTTAATACGCAGTATTTT. Translated, it gives CASSLVNTQYF. Supplemented by reference TRBV28 and TRBJ2-3, the full variable domain reads DVKVTQSSRYLVKRTGEKVFLECVQDMDHENMFWYRQDPGLGLRLIYFSYDVKMKEKGDIPEGYSVSREKKERFSLILESASTNQTSMYLCASSLVNTQYFGPGTRLTVL.

The chain couples TRBV5-5 to TRBJ1-1; 7 nucleotides match TRBD1. The CDR3 contains 16 residues. Per germline, CDR1 SGHKS and CDR2 YYEKEE (reference sequence). With 0 bases clipped from V and 5 bases from J, the junction kept 10 bases outside the gene matches. DNA for the CDR3: TGTGCCAGCAGCTTGGGGCAGGGGGTCATAAAGACTGAAGCTTTCTTT. Translated: CASSLGQGVIKTEAFF. Looking up the rest from reference TRBV5-5 and TRBJ1-1 gives the full variable domain: DAGVTQSPTHLIKTRGQQVTLRCSPISGHKSVSWYQQVLGQGPQFIFQYYEKEERGRGNFPDRFSARQFPNYSSELNVNALLLGDSALYLCASSLGQGVIKTEAFFGQGTRLTVV.

V is TRBV19 and J is TRBJ1-6; 10 bases map to TRBD1. Trimming removed 7 bases from V and 8 bases from J; junction bases left unmatched: 8. Germline CDR1 is LNHDA and CDR2 is SQIVND (reference sequence). The CDR3 sequence is 15 residues long. CDR3 DNA: TGTGCCAGTATCGCCACCGGGACAGGGGATTCACCCCTCCACTTT. Translating it yields CASIATGTGDSPLHF.

A single count supports this clone. This rearrangement joins TRBV5-4 to TRBJ2-6; 9 nucleotides line up with TRBD2. The V and J ends lost 4 bases and 1 base, in that order; junction bases with no gene match: 12. CDR3 size: 19 residues. CDR1 SGHNT and CDR2 YYREEE come from the germline V gene (reference sequence). CDR3 residues: CASSPTGRGGLSGANVLTF. CDR3 nucleotides: TGTGCCAGCAGCCCCACGGGGCGGGGGGGCCTATCTGGGGCCAACGTCCTGACTTTC.